One and the same sample provided the 20 T cell receptor beta chains below, sequenced in a study of T cells in Graves' hyperthyroidism and ophthalmopathy. Authors of the study amplified TCR beta CDR3 regions from RNA transcripts. A first-round RT-PCR of the TCR CDR3 used the HTBI primer set. TCRdb recomputed calls from the multiplex PCR reads with MiXCR, one row per CDR3 protein. Among 490,000 or so distinct CDR3 sequences listed, 46% were seen once. What was sequenced was peripheral blood or thyroid tissue (not recorded which). Receptors were obtained from an adult woman with Graves' disease, either hyperthyroidism or ophthalmopathy (not recorded which).

A note on this clonotype: A much more abundant neighbour one base away suggests this may be a read error. The CDR3 ends on some other residue instead of the conserved phenylalanine or tryptophan, so this is likely a read error. The DNA is left out, because the CDR3 cannot be placed on it with certainty; the CDR3 is given as TCRdb lists it. The genes are TRBV7-2 and TRBJ2-7; the D call in the table, TRBD2, was not verified against the DNA. The germline V gene encodes CDR1 SGHTA and CDR2 FQGNSA. The CDR3 is 13 amino acids in total, end residues counted. The CDR3 spells CASSPLVRLAVHL.

The sample holds many counts of this clonotype. J is TRBJ1-1 and V is TRBV5-1; D is undetermined. The CDR3 loop spans 13 amino acids. V was clipped by 2 bases and J by 9 bases, with 14 bases between them. Per the germline V gene, CDR1 is SGHRS and CDR2 is YFSETQ. The CDR3 spells CASSLGIREKAFF. CDR3 nucleotide sequence: TGCGCCAGCAGCTTAGGAATCCGGGAGAAAGCTTTCTTT.

The chain joins TRBV28 to TRBJ2-5; weak D call: TRBD1 (6 bases). V shed 3 bases and J shed 2 bases, with 19 bases lying between them. This CDR3 region has 17 residues. The germline V gene encodes CDR1 MDHEN and CDR2 SYDVKM. Here the CDR3 DNA reads TGTGCCAGCAGTTTCGGGACATGGGGTGGGGTACAAGAGACCCAGTACTTC. This sequence encodes CASSFGTWGGVQETQYF.

The genes are TRBV29-1 and TRBJ2-6; weak D call: TRBD2 (5 bases). V was trimmed by 5 bases and J by 11 bases, leaving 19 bases between them. From germline, CDR1 is SQVTM and CDR2 ANQGSEA. The CDR3 loop spans 14 amino acids. In DNA form, the CDR3 reads TGCAGCGTTTGGGGAGAGGGCAAGACCTACGTCCTGACTTTC. Translated: CSVWGEGKTYVLTF.

The rearrangement links TRBV19 to TRBJ2-5; maybe TRBD1 (6 bases). The CDR3 is made up of 14 amino acids. The V end was cut by 6 bases, the J end by 0 bases, with 11 bases between. Per germline, CDR1 LNHDA and CDR2 SQIVND (reference sequence). Here the CDR3 reads CASSPGEYQETQYF. For the CDR3, the DNA is TGTGCCAGTAGCCCAGGGGAGTACCAAGAGACCCAGTACTTC.

Notes on this clonotype: This CDR3 fails to terminate in the conserved phenylalanine or tryptophan, so it likely reflects a read error. The limits of the CDR3 on the DNA are not certain, so only TCRdb's listed CDR3 is given. The chain couples TRBV20-1 to TRBJ2-5. The CDR3 contains 8 residues when both ends are counted. The germline CDR1 and CDR2 sequences are DFQATT and SNEGSKA (reference sequence). CDR3 loop: CSARPTQM.

The chain employs TRBV12-3 or TRBV12-4 and TRBJ1-5; D is unresolved. Trimming stripped 3 bases from V and 3 bases from J, with 15 bases between. The CDR3 sequence is 16 residues long. Here the CDR3 DNA reads TGTGCCAGCAGTTTGGTATCATTATGGATCAATCAGCCCCAGCATTTT. Amino acid sequence: CASSLVSLWINQPQHF.

This clonotype was observed a single time. This may be a read error, as it is one base from a much larger clone. The chain uses TRBV24-1 and TRBJ2-7, with D perhaps TRBD2 (5 bases). The CDR3 consists of 13 residues. The germline V and J ends were trimmed by 3 bases and 8 bases, with 13 bases remaining between them. CDR1 KGHDR and CDR2 SFDVKD come from the germline V gene. The CDR3 DNA reads TGTGCCACCAGTGATCCCACTAGGAACAAGCAGTACTTC. As protein: CATSDPTRNKQYF.

Here the CDR3 reads CASSPGSRDTEAFF. CDR3 nucleotides: TGTGCCAGCAGCCCTGGGAGCCGGGACACTGAAGCTTTCTTT. The chain links TRBV7-9 to TRBJ1-1; D unresolved. This CDR3 has 14 amino acids. In germline, CDR1 is SEHNR, CDR2 FQNEAQ (reference sequence). The V gene lost 5 bases and the J gene lost 3 bases, with 13 bases spanning the gap.

Only a few counts were recorded for this clonotype. Being one base from a much bigger clone, this may be a read error. This chain uses TRBV20-1 with TRBJ1-3; a weak D match, TRBD1 (5 bases). Germline V CDR1 and CDR2: DFQATT, SNEGSKA (reference sequence). The CDR3 consists of 14 residues. In DNA form, the CDR3 reads TGCAGTGCTAGAGGTGGGGCCACGGGAAACACCATGTATTTT. Amino acid sequence: CSARGGATGNTMYF.

The rearrangement links TRBV9 to TRBJ2-7; a weak D match, TRBD1 (5 bases). The germline V and J ends were trimmed by 2 bases and 7 bases, with 13 bases remaining between them. CDR1 and CDR2 (germline): SGDLS, YYNGEE. This CDR3 is built from 13 residues. CDR3 nucleotide sequence: TGTGCCAGCAGCGTTCGACAGTTGGGTGAGCAGTACTTC. It yields the protein CASSVRQLGEQYF.

The chain has TRBV7-8 and TRBJ1-4, with TRBD1 matching 7 bases. V trimming: 5 bases; J trimming: 8 bases; junction bases outside the gene matches: 8. The CDR3 spans 14 residues. Germline V gene sequence: CDR1 SGHVS, CDR2 FQNEAQ. The CDR3 spells CASSIRQGGEKLFF. CDR3 coding DNA: TGTGCCAGCAGCATCAGACAGGGAGGCGAAAAACTGTTTTTT.

In its sample, this clonotype was seen many times. The V gene is TRBV7-2, the J gene TRBJ2-7; possibly TRBD1 for D (5 bases). This CDR3 has 14 residues. CDR1 and CDR2 (germline): SGHTA, FQGNSA. The V end lost 5 bases, the J end lost 3 bases, and 14 bases lay between the germline ends. The CDR3 DNA follows: TGTGCCAGCAGCCGAACACGGACAAACTACGAGCAGTACTTC. This sequence encodes CASSRTRTNYEQYF.

This clonotype has a count of ten or more. The chain couples TRBV11-2 to TRBJ1-1, with 11 bases lining up with TRBD1. With V trimmed by 3 bases and J by 3 bases, 3 bases remained unmatched. The germline gives CDR1 SGHAT, CDR2 FQNNGV. The CDR3 is 15 amino acids. CDR3 sequence reads: CASSLGDRGYTEAFF. The CDR3 DNA sequence: TGTGCCAGCAGCTTGGGGGACAGGGGGTACACTGAAGCTTTCTTT. Full variable domain (missing parts from reference TRBV11-2 and TRBJ1-1): EAGVAQSPRYKIIEKRQSVAFWCNPISGHATLYWYQQILGQGPKLLIQFQNNGVVDDSQLPKDRFSAERLKGVDSTLKIQPAKLEDSAVYLCASSLGDRGYTEAFFGQGTRLTVV.

The chain employs TRBV20-1 and TRBJ2-7; 7 bases agree with TRBD1. Per germline, CDR1 DFQATT and CDR2 SNEGSKA (reference sequence). The V and J ends lost 1 base and 5 bases, in that order; junction bases with no gene match: 14. The CDR3 is 16 residues long. In nucleotides, the CDR3 is TGCAGTGCTAGAGTGTCGACAGGGCCCATTTCCGACGAGCAGTACTTC. This codes for CSARVSTGPISDEQYF.

This clonotype was observed a single time. This chain joins TRBV7-6 and TRBJ2-5, with 13 nucleotides matching TRBD2. The CDR3 loop spans 16 amino acids. V shed 1 base, J shed 5 bases, and the junction held 4 bases outside the gene matches. Germline assignment: CDR1 SGHVS and CDR2 FNYEAQ. This chain's CDR3 is CASSLGGLAGAETQYF. For the CDR3, the DNA is TGTGCCAGCAGCTTAGGCGGACTAGCGGGAGCCGAGACCCAGTACTTC.

The chain combines TRBV28 with TRBJ2-7; TRBD2 matches at 12 bases. Germline trimming cut 4 bases from V and 6 bases from J; bases unmatched to any gene: 4. The length of the CDR3 is 14 residues. From germline, CDR1 is MDHEN and CDR2 SYDVKM. In DNA form, the CDR3 reads TGTGCCAGCAGTTCGACTAGCGGGAGTCGCGAGCAGTACTTC. This encodes CASSSTSGSREQYF.

The V and J genes are TRBV25-1 and TRBJ2-2, with TRBD2 matching over 7 bases. Germline-derived CDR1 and CDR2 are MGHDK and SYGVNS. The CDR3 consists of 14 residues. J was trimmed by 5 bases and V by 1 base; bases with no gene match: 1. Here the CDR3 reads CASSEWGGTGELFF. The CDR3, as DNA: TGTGCCAGCAGTGAATGGGGGGGGACCGGGGAGCTGTTTTTT.

Many counts were recorded for this clonotype. This sequence joins TRBV2 and TRBJ1-1; D gene uncertain. The CDR3 is 12 amino acids. Per the germline V gene, CDR1 is SNHLY and CDR2 is FYNNEI. V dropped 4 bases and J dropped 1 base, with 4 bases sitting between them. The DNA of the CDR3 is TGTGCCAGCAGTGTCGAGAACACTGAAGCTTTCTTT. Its translation is CASSVENTEAFF. The entire variable domain, with the rest obtained from reference TRBV2 and TRBJ1-1, is as follows: EPEVTQTPSHQVTQMGQEVILRCVPISNHLYFYWYRQILGQKVEFLVSFYNNEISEKSEIFDDQFSVERPDGSNFTLKIRSTKLEDSAMYFCASSVENTEAFFGQGTRLTVV.

The V call is TRBV20-1, the J call TRBJ2-7; TRBD2 is a possible D gene (7 bases). The germline gives CDR1 DFQATT, CDR2 SNEGSKA (reference sequence). Trimming pared 5 bases from V and 0 bases from J, leaving 17 bases between. The CDR3 totals 15 residues. CDR3 coding DNA: TGCAGTGCTCCCCTGGGGGCGGGGGCCTCCTACGAGCAGTACTTC. Its translation: CSAPLGAGASYEQYF.